The source of this T cell receptor beta chain is a study of response to subunit inactivated influenza vaccine. Study results and limitations: Few additional T cells are recruited per seasonal influenza vaccination, authors suggested.

This clonotype was picked up a small number of times. The antigen remains undetermined. MiXCR, run by TCRdb on the RT-PCR reads, gives a single entry per CDR3 protein. The sample holds 500,000 to 600,000 distinct CDR3 sequences, less than 8% seen once. CDR1 and CDR2 from the germline V gene are SGHRS and YFSETQ. This CDR3 region has 16 residues. After removal of 4 bases from V and 4 bases from J, the junction contained 5 bases not matched to a gene. This receptor was identified in a man between 50 and 75 years old who received an inactivated influenza vaccine. The V gene is TRBV5-1, the J gene TRBJ2-3; 14 bases match TRBD2. The specimen was PBMCs from blood, collected less than 30 months after vaccination. The CDR3 region is CASSPLTSGGADTQYF. CDR3 nucleotide sequence: TGCGCCAGCAGCCCATTGACTAGCGGGGGGGCAGATACGCAGTATTTT.